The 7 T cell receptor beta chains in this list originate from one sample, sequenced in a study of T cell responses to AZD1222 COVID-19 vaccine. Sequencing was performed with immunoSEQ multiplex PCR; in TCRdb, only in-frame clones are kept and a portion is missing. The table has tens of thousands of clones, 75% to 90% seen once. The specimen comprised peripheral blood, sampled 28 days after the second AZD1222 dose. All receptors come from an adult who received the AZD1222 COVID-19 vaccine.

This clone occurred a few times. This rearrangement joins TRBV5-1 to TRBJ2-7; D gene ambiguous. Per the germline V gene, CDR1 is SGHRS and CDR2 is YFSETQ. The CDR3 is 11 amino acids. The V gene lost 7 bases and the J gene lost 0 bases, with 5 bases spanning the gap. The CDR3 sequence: CASGSSYEQYF. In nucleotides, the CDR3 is TGCGCCAGCGGGTCCTCCTACGAGCAGTACTTC.

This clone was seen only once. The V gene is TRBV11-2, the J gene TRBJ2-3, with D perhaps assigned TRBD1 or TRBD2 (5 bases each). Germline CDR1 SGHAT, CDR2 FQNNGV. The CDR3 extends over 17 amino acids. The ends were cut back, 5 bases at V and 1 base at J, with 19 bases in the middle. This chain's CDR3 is CASSLRVTGRGTDTQYF. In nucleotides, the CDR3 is TGTGCCAGCAGCCTCAGGGTAACGGGAAGGGGCACAGATACGCAGTATTTT.

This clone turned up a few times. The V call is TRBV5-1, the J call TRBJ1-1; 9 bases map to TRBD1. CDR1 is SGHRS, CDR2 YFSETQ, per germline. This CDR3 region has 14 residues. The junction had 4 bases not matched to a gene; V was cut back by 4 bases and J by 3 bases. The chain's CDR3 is CASSQGQGDTEAFF. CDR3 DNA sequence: TGCGCCAGCAGCCAGGGACAGGGAGACACTGAAGCTTTCTTT.

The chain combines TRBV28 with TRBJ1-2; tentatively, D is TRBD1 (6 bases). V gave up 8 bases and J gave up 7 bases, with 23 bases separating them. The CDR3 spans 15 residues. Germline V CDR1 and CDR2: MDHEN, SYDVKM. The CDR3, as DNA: TGTGCCAGCGAATCTGCAGGGGCCCCGGTGAGTGGCTACACCTTC. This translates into CASESAGAPVSGYTF.

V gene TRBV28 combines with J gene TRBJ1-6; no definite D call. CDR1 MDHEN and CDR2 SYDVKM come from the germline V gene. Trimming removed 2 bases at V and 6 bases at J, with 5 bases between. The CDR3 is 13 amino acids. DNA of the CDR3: TGTGCCAGCAGTTTAGGGTCTAATTCACCCCTCCACTTT. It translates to CASSLGSNSPLHF.

CDR3: CAWSGAGEVNTQYF. The CDR3 coding sequence is TGTGCCTGGAGTGGGGCGGGAGAAGTGAATACGCAGTATTTT. The chain has TRBV30 and TRBJ2-3, with TRBD2 identical over 7 bases. The CDR3 length is 14 residues. The V segment lost 1 base and the J segment 7 bases; nucleotides outside the gene matches: 8. Germline V gives CDR1 GTSNPN, CDR2 SVGIG (reference sequence).

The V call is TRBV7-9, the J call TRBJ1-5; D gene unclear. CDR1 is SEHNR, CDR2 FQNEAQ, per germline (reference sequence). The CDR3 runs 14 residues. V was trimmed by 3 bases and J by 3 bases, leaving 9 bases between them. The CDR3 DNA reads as TGTGCCAGCAGCTTCCCAGGCGCCAATCAGCCCCAGCATTTT. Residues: CASSFPGANQPQHF.